A selection of T cell receptor beta chains follows, all from one sample in a study of control samples from healthy donors and cancer patients. Using immunoSEQ multiplex PCR, the repertoire was profiled, and TCRdb retains in-frame clones only, with some absent. This table has 35,000 to 45,000 clones, more than 85% appearing once. Sequenced material: PBMCs. The receptor set was obtained from a woman in her 40s with head and neck cancer. Both conserved end residues are part of each CDR3. The D gene is left open where the match is weak. A clone size is listed for some rows: how often the clone was seen (once, few, many), or a class if it is expanded.

TRBJ1-1 | . | . | TRBV10-3 | TGTGCCACCGCCGGGGACCGTAACACTGAAGCTTTCTTT | CATAGDRNTEAFF
TRBJ1-1 | . | . | TRBV6-5 | TGTGCCAGCACCCGAGACCCCAGGGTGAACACTGAAGCTTTCTTT | CASTRDPRVNTEAFF
TRBJ1-1 | . | . | TRBV6-6 | TGTGCCAGCAGTTACGGCACGAACACTGAAGCTTTCTTT | CASSYGTNTEAFF
TRBJ2-5 | TRBD2 | . | TRBV10-1 | TGCGCCCGCAGTGAGAGCGGTAGCGGGAGGGCCGGGGAGACCCAGTACTTC | CARSESGSGRAGETQYF
TRBJ2-7 | . | once | TRBV12-5 | TGTGCTAGTGGTTTGATCCCAACCTACGAGCAGTACTTC | CASGLIPTYEQYF
TRBJ1-1 | . | once | TRBV10-1 | TGCGCCAGCTCACCGGGTCCAGAAGGGGTCCAAGCTTTCTTT | CASSPGPEGVQAFF
TRBJ1-3 | TRBD1 | . | TRBV25-1 | TGTGCCAGCAGTGTGACAGGGGCCCCGGGCGCCATATATTTT | CASSVTGAPGAIYF
TRBJ1-2 | . | . | TRBV11-2 | TGTGCCAGCAGCGAGGGGTTTTCCGCCCCTAACTATGGCTACACCTTC | CASSEGFSAPNYGYTF
TRBJ2-5 | . | . | TRBV5-4 | TGTGCCAGCAGCCAACGAGGCCGGGCCTCCCAAGAGACCCAGTACTTC | CASSQRGRASQETQYF
TRBJ1-2 | . | . | TRBV30 | TGTGCCTGGAGTCGTATAGGGAAGGGGGACTATGGCTACACCTTC | CAWSRIGKGDYGYTF
TRBJ2-7 | TRBD1 | . | TRBV9 | TGTGCCAGCAGCTCCCCGCCCGGGGGGGGACAGGGGTACCACGAGCAGTACTTC | CASSSPPGGGQGYHEQYF
TRBJ1-2 | . | . | TRBV2 | TGTGCCAGCAGCAAGGACACCCAGTCATATGGCTACACCTTC | CASSKDTQSYGYTF
TRBJ2-3 | TRBD2 | . | TRBV5-1 | TGCGCCAGCAGCTTGTCCCCTGGCGGGAGGGCCGAGGTCGGTCGCACAGATACGCAGTATTTT | CASSLSPGGRAEVGRTDTQYF
TRBJ1-2 | . | . | TRBV28 | TGTGCCAGCAGTCTACAGGTCTATGGCTACACCTTC | CASSLQVYGYTF
TRBJ2-5 | . | . | TRBV5-4 | TGTGCCAGCAGCTGGGGGGGCATGGGCGAGACCCAGTACTTC | CASSWGGMGETQYF
TRBJ2-7 | TRBD1 | . | TRBV30 | TGTGCCTGGACAGGGGGCGCGTACGAGCAGTACTTC | CAWTGGAYEQYF
TRBJ2-7 | TRBD1 | . | TRBV27 | TGTGCCAGCAGTTTAGTTGGGGGACAGGGAGTGAGTTGGTACGAGCAGTACTTC | CASSLVGGQGVSWYEQYF
TRBJ2-1 | TRBD2 | . | TRBV28 | TGTGCCAGCAGATCTCACGGACTAGCAGTTTCCTACAATGAGCAGTTCTTC | CASRSHGLAVSYNEQFF
TRBJ2-7 | TRBD2 | . | TRBV6-2/TRBV6-3 | TGTGCCAGCAGTTACAGGCCGGGACTAAGCTCCTACGAGCAGTACTTC | CASSYRPGLSSYEQYF
TRBJ1-2 | TRBD1 | . | TRBV5-4 | TGTGCCAGCAGCTGGGGGCCCAAGGGGGCCTCAAACTATGGCTACACCTTC | CASSWGPKGASNYGYTF
TRBJ2-7 | TRBD2 | . | TRBV10-3 | TGTGCCATCAAATCTGCCGAGGGACTAGACTACGAGCAGTACTTC | CAIKSAEGLDYEQYF
TRBJ2-5 | TRBD1 | . | TRBV3-1/TRBV3-2 | TGTGCCAGCAGCCACTCGGACAGGGGGCGAGAGACCCAGTACTTC | CASSHSDRGRETQYF
TRBJ2-7 | TRBD1 | . | TRBV5-6 | TGTGCCAGCAGCTTATGGACAGGCCAGCTCTCCTACGAGCAGTACTTC | CASSLWTGQLSYEQYF
TRBJ2-1 | TRBD2 | . | TRBV6-4 | TGTGCCAGCTCAACCCAAGCGGGAGCCAATGAGCAGTTCTTC | CASSTQAGANEQFF
TRBJ2-3 | . | . | TRBV6-6 | TGTGCCAGCAGTTACCCCCCGCCAATGGATACGCAGTATTTT | CASSYPPPMDTQYF
TRBJ1-1 | . | . | TRBV30 | TGTGCCTGGAGCCTTGAGGGGTGGGGCACTGAAGCTTTCTTT | CAWSLEGWGTEAFF
TRBJ2-2 | . | . | TRBV18 | TGTGCCAGCTCATCTTCTCGAAACACCGGGGAGCTGTTTTTT | CASSSSRNTGELFF
TRBJ2-7 | . | once | TRBV28 | TGTGCCAGCCTTCGAGGCCCGCTCACCTACGAGCAGTACTTC | CASLRGPLTYEQYF
TRBJ1-2 | . | . | TRBV25-1 | TGTGCCAGCAGTGAATACTATGGCTACACCTTC | CASSEYYGYTF
TRBJ2-7 | TRBD1 | . | TRBV19 | TGTGCCTCCAGCCCTGACAGGGGGCTCTCCTACGAGCAGTACTTC | CASSPDRGLSYEQYF
TRBJ1-5 | TRBD1 | . | TRBV19 | TGTGCCAGTAGTAACAGGGGGACCCGCTATAGCAATCAGCCCCAGCATTTT | CASSNRGTRYSNQPQHF
TRBJ1-3 | . | . | TRBV12-3/TRBV12-4 | TGTGCCAGCAGTTTGGGTCGAAACACCATATATTTT | CASSLGRNTIYF
TRBJ2-5 | . | . | TRBV4-1 | TGCGCCAGCAGCCAAGACGAAGGTCTAAACCGGGAGACCCAGTACTTC | CASSQDEGLNRETQYF
TRBJ2-1 | TRBD2 | once | TRBV4-1 | TGCGCCAGCAGCCGCCTTTTAGCGGGGGGGTCACTTGAGCAGTTCTTC | CASSRLLAGGSLEQFF
TRBJ2-7 | . | . | TRBV3-1/TRBV3-2 | TGTGCCAGCAGCCCAGAGGGACCAAGGTACGAGCAGTACTTC | CASSPEGPRYEQYF
TRBJ1-3 | TRBD1 | . | TRBV27 | TGTGCCAGCAGTAACTACGGGACAGGGGGGGGAAACACCATATATTTT | CASSNYGTGGGNTIYF
TRBJ1-2 | . | . | TRBV15 | TGTGCCACCAGCCGAAAGGGACGGGCTAACTATGGCTACACCTTC | CATSRKGRANYGYTF
TRBJ1-1 | . | . | TRBV6-5 | TGTGCCAGCAGTTACGATGGGACATCGGGTTATGAAGCTTTCTTT | CASSYDGTSGYEAFF
TRBJ2-2 | TRBD2 | few | TRBV29-1 | TGCAGCGCCTCGACTAGCGGGGGAGATAACACCGGGGAGCTGTTTTTT | CSASTSGGDNTGELFF
TRBJ1-2 | . | . | TRBV5-1 | TGCGCCAGCAGCTTCAACAGGCGAAACTATGGCTACACCTTC | CASSFNRRNYGYTF
TRBJ2-7 | . | . | TRBV12-3/TRBV12-4 | TGTGCCAGCACCCCCCAAGGGGCCTACGAGCAGTACTTC | CASTPQGAYEQYF
TRBJ2-1 | . | . | TRBV5-5 | TGTGCCAGCAGCTTTGCGGGGAGGCAGTTCTTC | CASSFAGRQFF
TRBJ2-3 | . | . | TRBV4-2 | TGTGCCAGCAGCCGCCCCGGACAGATAAAAACAGATACGCAGTATTTT | CASSRPGQIKTDTQYF
TRBJ2-5 | . | . | TRBV5-5 | TGTGCCAGCAGCCTGACCGGGCGGGAGACCCAGTACTTC | CASSLTGRETQYF
TRBJ1-3 | . | . | TRBV28 | TGTGCCACCGCCCGGGACAACTCTGGAAACACCATATATTTT | CATARDNSGNTIYF
TRBJ1-1 | . | . | TRBV7-8 | TGTGCCAGCAGCTCAGACGGCCGGCTGAACACTGAAGCTTTCTTT | CASSSDGRLNTEAFF
TRBJ2-7 | . | . | TRBV15 | TGTGCCACCAGCAGAAACTTGGGACACGGGAGCTACGAGCAGTACTTC | CATSRNLGHGSYEQYF
TRBJ1-1 | . | . | TRBV30 | TGTGCCTGGAGTGTCGGTAGTGGGCACCGAGCTTTCTTT | CAWSVGSGHRAFF
TRBJ1-1 | . | . | TRBV4-1 | TGCGCCAGCAGCCAAGTTGCGGGGGGGACTGAAGCTTTCTTT | CASSQVAGGTEAFF
TRBJ2-7 | . | . | TRBV6-5 | TGTGCCAGCAGTTATGGTCAACCGAGCTCCTACGAGCAGTACTTC | CASSYGQPSSYEQYF